The rows below give T cell receptor beta chains drawn from one sample of a study of response to subunit inactivated influenza vaccine. TCRdb reprocessed the RT-PCR reads with MiXCR, giving one entry per CDR3 protein. The table shows roughly 540,000 distinct CDR3 sequences, with 20% to 25% occurring only once. A further study also used this sample, focusing on T cells expressing NK-cell markers.

This specimen consisted of CD4+ T cells sorted from PBMCs, obtained 11 to 12 days after vaccination. Receptors originate from a man in his fifties or sixties who received an inactivated influenza vaccine. CDR3s include the opening cysteine and the closing phenylalanine or tryptophan. Each record gives: V gene, clone size, D gene, J gene, CDR3 protein, CDR3 DNA. The D gene is left open where the match is weak. Size values are once, few and many counts, or a class for expanded clones, and some rows have none.

TRBV7-3	-	-	TRBJ1-1	CASSLIKATEAFF	TGTGCCAGCAGCTTAATCAAGGCCACTGAAGCTTTCTTT
TRBV5-5	few	-	TRBJ1-1	CASSLEAVRTTEAFF	TGTGCCAGCAGCTTGGAGGCGGTCAGGACGACTGAAGCTTTCTTT
TRBV5-1	many	TRBD1	TRBJ1-6	CASGRQGDSPLHF	TGCGCCAGCGGAAGACAGGGAGATTCACCCCTCCACTTT
TRBV7-9	-	-	TRBJ2-5	CASSLDRTVGETQYF	TGTGCCAGCAGCTTAGACAGGACAGTGGGAGAGACCCAGTACTTC
TRBV15	-	-	TRBJ2-7	CATSRDRDSYEQYF	TGTGCCACCAGCAGAGATCGGGATTCCTACGAGCAGTACTTC
TRBV7-2	-	-	TRBJ2-7	CASSLVSGEGPYEQYF	TGTGCCAGCAGCTTAGTATCCGGAGAGGGCCCCTACGAGCAGTACTTC
TRBV6-1	-	-	TRBJ2-7	CASRKGWENSREQYF	TGTGCCAGCAGGAAGGGGTGGGAGAATAGCCGCGAGCAGTACTTC
TRBV6-2/TRBV6-3	-	TRBD2	TRBJ2-2	CASRLPTSGTGELFF	TGTGCCAGCAGACTCCCGACTAGCGGAACCGGGGAGCTGTTTTTT
TRBV6-1	few	TRBD1	TRBJ2-6	CASRSGQFLSSGANVLTF	TGTGCCAGCAGGTCGGGACAGTTTCTGAGCTCTGGGGCCAACGTCCTGACTTTC
TRBV4-1	once	-	TRBJ2-7	CASSQGLDLQYEQYF	TGCGCCAGCAGCCAAGGCTTGGACTTACAGTACGAGCAGTACTTC
TRBV7-9	once	-	TRBJ2-1	CASSPRGRGQYNEQFF	TGTGCCAGCAGCCCCCGAGGTAGGGGCCAATACAATGAGCAGTTCTTC
TRBV7-9	many	-	TRBJ2-2	CASSPGPGATGGELFF	TGTGCCAGCAGCCCCGGGCCGGGGGCAACGGGCGGGGAGCTGTTTTTT
TRBV3-1	few	TRBD2	TRBJ2-7	CASSKGLADSYEQYF	TGTGCCAGCAGCAAGGGACTAGCGGATTCCTACGAGCAGTACTTC
TRBV5-1	-	-	TRBJ2-7	CASSLEGWTRAYEQYF	TGCGCCAGCAGCTTGGAGGGTTGGACACGAGCCTACGAGCAGTACTTC
TRBV12-3/TRBV12-4	few	TRBD1	TRBJ2-1	CASSLAISQGAMKWQQNEQFF	TGTGCCAGCAGTTTAGCCATCTCTCAGGGGGCAATGAAGTGGCAACAGAATGAGCAGTTCTTC
TRBV7-2	-	TRBD1	TRBJ2-4	CASSYTGGAPKNIQYF	TGTGCCAGCAGTTATACAGGGGGCGCGCCCAAAAACATTCAGTACTTC
TRBV5-4	-	-	TRBJ2-5	CASSPGGAAKETQYF	TGTGCCAGCAGCCCTGGGGGGGCAGCGAAAGAGACCCAGTACTTC
TRBV7-8	few	TRBD1	TRBJ1-2	CASSVRTGGYGYTF	TGTGCCAGCAGCGTACGGACAGGGGGCTATGGCTACACCTTC
TRBV5-1	-	TRBD2	TRBJ2-2	CASSPVGLADPTGELFF	TGCGCCAGCAGCCCGGTCGGGCTAGCGGACCCCACCGGGGAGCTGTTTTTT
TRBV10-3	-	TRBD1	TRBJ2-7	CAIRKTGGLSYEQYF	TGTGCCATCAGAAAGACAGGGGGTCTCTCCTACGAGCAGTACTTC
TRBV11-2	few	-	TRBJ2-5	CASSLDWGTPSQETQYF	TGTGCCAGCAGCTTAGACTGGGGGACTCCATCCCAAGAGACCCAGTACTTC
TRBV25-1	few	-	TRBJ1-6	CASRPGRRSNSPLHF	TGTGCCAGCAGACCAGGCCGGCGGTCTAATTCACCCCTCCACTTT
TRBV20-1	-	-	TRBJ2-3	CSARGGASTDTQYF	TGCAGTGCTAGGGGGGGGGCTAGCACAGATACGCAGTATTTT
TRBV12-3/TRBV12-4	-	-	TRBJ2-3	CASSLTRTSTDTQYF	TGTGCCAGCAGCCTCACCCGAACTAGCACAGATACGCAGTATTTT
TRBV29-1	few	TRBD2	TRBJ2-3	CSVGLAASTDTQYF	TGCAGCGTCGGACTAGCGGCTAGCACAGATACGCAGTATTTT
TRBV20-1	-	-	TRBJ1-2	CSATPRFYGYTF	TGCAGTGCTACCCCCCGGTTCTATGGCTACACCTTC
TRBV15	-	-	TRBJ2-2	CATSRGGSGSPGELFF	TGTGCCACCAGCAGAGGAGGGAGTGGTTCCCCGGGGGAGCTGTTTTTT
TRBV3-1	-	TRBD2	TRBJ2-4	CASSQALAGATKNIQYF	TGTGCCAGCAGCCAAGCACTAGCGGGAGCAACCAAAAACATTCAGTACTTC
TRBV7-2	few	-	TRBJ2-3	CASSLVAGPTDTQYF	TGTGCCAGCAGCTTAGTGGCGGGCCCCACAGATACGCAGTATTTT
TRBV5-6	few	-	TRBJ2-3	CASSWDPGDTQYF	TGTGCCAGCAGCTGGGACCCCGGGGATACGCAGTATTTT
TRBV28	-	-	TRBJ2-7	CASSLTGQGRDEQYF	TGTGCCAGCAGTTTAACGGGGCAGGGACGCGACGAGCAGTACTTC
TRBV5-4	-	-	TRBJ2-3	CASTSGLSTDTQYF	TGTGCCAGCACCTCTGGACTAAGCACAGATACGCAGTATTTT
TRBV7-2	few	-	TRBJ2-5	CASSPILETQYF	TGTGCCAGCAGCCCGATATTAGAGACCCAGTACTTC
TRBV9	-	-	TRBJ2-1	CASSGQNQGNEQFF	TGTGCCAGCAGCGGCCAGAATCAAGGGAATGAGCAGTTCTTC
TRBV7-2	-	-	TRBJ1-4	CASSSQVSTNEKLFF	TGTGCCAGCAGCTCGCAGGTTTCAACTAATGAAAAACTGTTTTTT
TRBV20-1	-	-	TRBJ2-1	CSLVGNEQFF	TGCAGCCTGGTCGGCAATGAGCAGTTCTTC
TRBV7-9	many	-	TRBJ2-5	CASSLSGKETQYF	TGTGCCAGCAGCCTTAGTGGGAAAGAGACCCAGTACTTC
TRBV2	once	-	TRBJ2-7	CASSVSPGYEQYF	TGTGCCAGCAGTGTAAGCCCTGGCTACGAGCAGTACTTC
TRBV27	-	TRBD1	TRBJ2-7	CASSLPGQVDSYEQYF	TGTGCCAGCAGTTTACCCGGACAGGTTGACTCCTACGAGCAGTACTTC
TRBV7-9	few	-	TRBJ2-1	CASSLGQHNEQFF	TGTGCCAGCAGCTTAGGCCAGCACAATGAGCAGTTCTTC
TRBV20-1	-	-	TRBJ2-2	CSALEGGRELFF	TGCAGTGCTTTGGAGGGGGGAAGGGAGCTGTTTTTT
TRBV24-1	-	-	TRBJ2-1	CATSDNQADRSYNEQFF	TGTGCCACCAGTGATAATCAGGCAGACCGCTCCTACAATGAGCAGTTCTTC
TRBV5-1	few	TRBD1	TRBJ2-2	CASSTPTGGANTLGTGELFF	TGCGCCAGCAGCACACCCACAGGGGGAGCGAACACTCTGGGGACCGGGGAGCTGTTTTTT
TRBV28	-	TRBD2	TRBJ2-7	CASRPSGKRDSYEQYF	TGTGCCAGCAGACCTAGCGGGAAAAGGGACTCCTACGAGCAGTACTTC
TRBV10-3	few	-	TRBJ2-5	CAISFPGAETQYF	TGTGCCATCAGCTTCCCAGGGGCAGAGACCCAGTACTTC
TRBV11-2	few	TRBD1	TRBJ2-3	CASRKGTGGRDTQYF	TGTGCCAGCAGAAAAGGGACAGGGGGCCGGGATACGCAGTATTTT